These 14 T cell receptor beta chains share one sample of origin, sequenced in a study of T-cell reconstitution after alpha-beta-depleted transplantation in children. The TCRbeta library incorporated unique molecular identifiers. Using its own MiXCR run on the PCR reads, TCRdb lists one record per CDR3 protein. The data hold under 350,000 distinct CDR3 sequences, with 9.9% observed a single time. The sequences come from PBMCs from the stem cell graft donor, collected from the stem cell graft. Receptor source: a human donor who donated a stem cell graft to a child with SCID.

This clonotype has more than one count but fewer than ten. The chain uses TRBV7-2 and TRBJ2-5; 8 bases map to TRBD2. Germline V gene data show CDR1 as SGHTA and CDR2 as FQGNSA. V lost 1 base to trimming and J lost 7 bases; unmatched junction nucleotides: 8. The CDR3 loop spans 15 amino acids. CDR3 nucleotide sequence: TGTGCCAGCAGCTTAGTCGGGGGGGCCCGGGGGACCCAGTACTTC. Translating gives CASSLVGGARGTQYF.

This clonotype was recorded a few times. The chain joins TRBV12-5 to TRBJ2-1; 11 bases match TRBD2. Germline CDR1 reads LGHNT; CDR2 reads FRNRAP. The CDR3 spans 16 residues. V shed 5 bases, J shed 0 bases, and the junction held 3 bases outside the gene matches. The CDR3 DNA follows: TGTGCTAGTGGTCCTAGCGGGGGGAGCTCCTACAATGAGCAGTTCTTC. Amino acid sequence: CASGPSGGSSYNEQFF.

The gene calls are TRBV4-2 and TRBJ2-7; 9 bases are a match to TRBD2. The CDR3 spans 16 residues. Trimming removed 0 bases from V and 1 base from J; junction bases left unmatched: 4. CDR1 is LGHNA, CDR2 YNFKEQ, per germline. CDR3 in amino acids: CASSQDDSGGSYEQYF. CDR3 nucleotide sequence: TGTGCCAGCAGCCAAGATGATAGCGGGGGATCCTACGAGCAGTACTTC.

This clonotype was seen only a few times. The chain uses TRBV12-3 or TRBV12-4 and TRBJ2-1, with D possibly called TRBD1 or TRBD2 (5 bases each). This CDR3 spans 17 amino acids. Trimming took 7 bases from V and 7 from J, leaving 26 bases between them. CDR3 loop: CASTSQLGVARWNEQFF. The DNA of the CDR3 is TGTGCCAGCACTTCCCAACTAGGGGTCGCGAGGTGGAATGAGCAGTTCTTC.

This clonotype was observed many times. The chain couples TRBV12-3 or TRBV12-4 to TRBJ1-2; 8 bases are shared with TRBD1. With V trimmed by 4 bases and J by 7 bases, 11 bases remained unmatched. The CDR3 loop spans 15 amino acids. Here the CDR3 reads CASSSKNGQGSGYTF. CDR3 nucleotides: TGTGCCAGCAGTTCGAAGAACGGACAGGGCTCTGGCTACACCTTC.

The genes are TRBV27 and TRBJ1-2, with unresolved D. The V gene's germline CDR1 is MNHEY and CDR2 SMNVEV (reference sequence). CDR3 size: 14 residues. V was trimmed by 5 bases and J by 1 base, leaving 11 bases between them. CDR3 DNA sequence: TGTGCCAGCAGTCAGGACGGTTATAACTATGGCTACACCTTC. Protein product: CASSQDGYNYGYTF.

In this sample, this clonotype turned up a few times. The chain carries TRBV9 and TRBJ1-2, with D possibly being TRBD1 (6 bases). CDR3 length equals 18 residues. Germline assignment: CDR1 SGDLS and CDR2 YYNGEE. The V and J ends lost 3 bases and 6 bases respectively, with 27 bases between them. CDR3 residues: CASSAPGTEGGRRDGYTF. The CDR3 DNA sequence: TGTGCCAGCAGCGCGCCCGGAACCGAGGGGGGGCGCAGGGATGGCTACACCTTC.

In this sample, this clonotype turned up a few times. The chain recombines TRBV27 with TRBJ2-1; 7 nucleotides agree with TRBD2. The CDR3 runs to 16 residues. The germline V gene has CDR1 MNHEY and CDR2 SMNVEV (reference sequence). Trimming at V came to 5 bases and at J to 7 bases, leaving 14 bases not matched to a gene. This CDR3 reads CASSPMQLTSNNEQFF. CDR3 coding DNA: TGTGCCAGCAGTCCGATGCAATTGACTAGCAATAATGAGCAGTTCTTC.

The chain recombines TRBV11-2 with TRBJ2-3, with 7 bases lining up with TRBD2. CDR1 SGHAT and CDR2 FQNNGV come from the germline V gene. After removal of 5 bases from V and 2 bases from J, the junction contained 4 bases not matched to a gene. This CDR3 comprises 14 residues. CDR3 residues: CASSRDYNTDTQYF. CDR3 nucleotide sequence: TGTGCCAGCAGCCGGGACTACAACACAGATACGCAGTATTTT.

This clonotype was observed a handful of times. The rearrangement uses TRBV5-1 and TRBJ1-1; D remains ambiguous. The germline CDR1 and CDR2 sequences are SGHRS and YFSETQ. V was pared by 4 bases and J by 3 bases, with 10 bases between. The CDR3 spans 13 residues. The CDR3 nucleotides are TGCGCCAGCAGCCCTGACTGGGACACTGAAGCTTTCTTT. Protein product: CASSPDWDTEAFF.

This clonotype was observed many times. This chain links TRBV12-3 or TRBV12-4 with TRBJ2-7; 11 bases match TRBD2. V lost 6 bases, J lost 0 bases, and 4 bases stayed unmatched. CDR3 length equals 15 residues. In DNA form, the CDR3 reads TGTGCCAGCAGGTCTAGCGGGGGGTACTCCTACGAGCAGTACTTC. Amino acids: CASRSSGGYSYEQYF.

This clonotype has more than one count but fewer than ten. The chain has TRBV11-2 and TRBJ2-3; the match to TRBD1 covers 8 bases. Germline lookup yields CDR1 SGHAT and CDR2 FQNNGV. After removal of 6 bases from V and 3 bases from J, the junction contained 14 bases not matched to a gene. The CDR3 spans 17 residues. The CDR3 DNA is TGTGCCAGCAGACCTAACCCCGGGACAGGAGGGACAGATACGCAGTATTTT. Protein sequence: CASRPNPGTGGTDTQYF. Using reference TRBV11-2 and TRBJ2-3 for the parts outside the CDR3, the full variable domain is EAGVAQSPRYKIIEKRQSVAFWCNPISGHATLYWYQQILGQGPKLLIQFQNNGVVDDSQLPKDRFSAERLKGVDSTLKIQPAKLEDSAVYLCASRPNPGTGGTDTQYFGPGTRLTVL.

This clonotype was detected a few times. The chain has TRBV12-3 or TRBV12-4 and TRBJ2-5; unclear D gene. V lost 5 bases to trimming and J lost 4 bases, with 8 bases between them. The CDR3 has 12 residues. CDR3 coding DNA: TGTGCCAGCAGTCCAGGTCCAGAGACCCAGTACTTC. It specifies CASSPGPETQYF.

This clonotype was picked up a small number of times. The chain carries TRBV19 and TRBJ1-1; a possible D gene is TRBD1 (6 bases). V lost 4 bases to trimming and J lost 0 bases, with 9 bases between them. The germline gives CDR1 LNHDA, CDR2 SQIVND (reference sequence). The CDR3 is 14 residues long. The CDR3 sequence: CASSKDSVNTEAFF. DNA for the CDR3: TGTGCCAGTAGTAAGGACAGCGTGAACACTGAAGCTTTCTTT.